The sequence of this T cell receptor (beta chain) was determined in a study of cytomegalovirus exposure and HLA in healthy donors. 13 Jbeta primers and 60 Vbeta primers were used for the PCR. This table comes from immunoSEQ multiplex PCR, and its TCRdb copy is limited to in-frame clones, with some not included. The sample yields a few hundred thousand clones, over 75% seen once. Of note for this clone: No antigen is known for it.

This CDR3 has 16 residues. Germline loops: CDR1 MGHRA, CDR2 YSYEKL. Losses at the gene ends were 2 bases for V and 5 bases for J; bases not matched to a gene: 9. The study, taken as a whole, reports: Analyses of presence/absence relied on an assumption of roughly uniform sequencing depth across donors. A missense variant in DCLRE1C was later tied to TCR beta V- and J-gene trimming.

The TCR comes from a girl aged 2-10 years in good health and CMV-seronegative. Sequencing was done on a sample of PBMCs. The rearrangement uses TRBV4-1 and TRBJ1-1; TRBD1 matches 9 bases. The DNA for the CDR3 is TGCGCCAGCAGCCAACTGGGACAGGGAGAAGGGACTGAAGCTTTCTTT. Its protein product is CASSQLGQGEGTEAFF.